This T cell receptor (beta chain) was sequenced during a study of shared clonotypes between healthy human individuals. This table comes from immunoSEQ multiplex PCR, and its TCRdb copy is limited to in-frame clones, with some not included. The top ten hold roughly 0.13% of the sample, which has some 2,000,000 clones, 95% seen once. Donors were Caucasian adults residing in Nashville, Tennessee, USA. In the case of this clone: Additional DNA sequences in this sample encode the identical CDR3.

From germline, CDR1 is MNHEY and CDR2 SVGAGI. The J segment lost 1 base and the V segment lost 6 bases, leaving 7 bases of the junction unmatched. This CDR3 is built from 15 residues. J is TRBJ2-7 and V is TRBV6-5; TRBD2 matches 9 bases. Sequenced sample: naive CD4+ T cells sorted from blood. Sample subset: CD45RA+ positively selected. The source is a man younger than 35 in good health. The CDR3 region has the DNA TGTGCCAGCAGACTAGGAGCGGGGGGTTCCTACGAGCAGTACTTC. Protein: CASRLGAGGSYEQYF.